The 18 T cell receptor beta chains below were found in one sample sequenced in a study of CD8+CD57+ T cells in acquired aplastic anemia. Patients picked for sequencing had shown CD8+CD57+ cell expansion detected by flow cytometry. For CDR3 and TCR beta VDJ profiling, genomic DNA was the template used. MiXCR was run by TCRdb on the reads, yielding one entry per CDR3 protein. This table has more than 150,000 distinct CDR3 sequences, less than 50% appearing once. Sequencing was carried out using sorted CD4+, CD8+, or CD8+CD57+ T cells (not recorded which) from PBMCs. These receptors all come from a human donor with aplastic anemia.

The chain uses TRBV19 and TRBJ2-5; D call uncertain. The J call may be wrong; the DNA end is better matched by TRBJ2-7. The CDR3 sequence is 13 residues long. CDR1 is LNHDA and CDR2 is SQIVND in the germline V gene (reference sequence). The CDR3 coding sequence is TGTGCCAGTAGTATAGCGAGGAATTACGAGCAGTACTTC. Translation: CASSIARNYEQYF.

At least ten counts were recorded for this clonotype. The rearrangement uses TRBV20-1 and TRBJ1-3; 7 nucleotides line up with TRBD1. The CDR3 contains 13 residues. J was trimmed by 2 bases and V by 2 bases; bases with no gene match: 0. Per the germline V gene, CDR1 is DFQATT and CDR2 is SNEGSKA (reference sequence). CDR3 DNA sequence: TGCAGTGCTAGACAGGGGGCTGGAAACACCATATATTTT. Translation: CSARQGAGNTIYF.

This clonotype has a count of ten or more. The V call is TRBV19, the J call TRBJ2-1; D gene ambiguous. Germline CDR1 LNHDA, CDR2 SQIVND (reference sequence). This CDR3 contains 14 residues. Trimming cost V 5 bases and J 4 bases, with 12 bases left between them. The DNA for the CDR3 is TGTGCCAGTAGTGCCCCCGGATGGTACAATGAGCAGTTCTTC. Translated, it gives CASSAPGWYNEQFF.

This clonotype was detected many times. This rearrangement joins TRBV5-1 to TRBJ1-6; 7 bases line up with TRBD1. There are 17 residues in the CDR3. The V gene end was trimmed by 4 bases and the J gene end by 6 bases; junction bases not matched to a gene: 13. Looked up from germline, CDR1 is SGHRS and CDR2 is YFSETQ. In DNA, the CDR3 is TGCGCCAGCAGCCCTCAACCACCAGGGGGGGGTAATTCACCCCTCCACTTT. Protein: CASSPQPPGGGNSPLHF.

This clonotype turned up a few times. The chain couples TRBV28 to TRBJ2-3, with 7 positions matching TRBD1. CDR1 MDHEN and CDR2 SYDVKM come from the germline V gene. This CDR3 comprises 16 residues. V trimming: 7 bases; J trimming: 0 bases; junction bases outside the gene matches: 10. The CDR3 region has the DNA TGTGCCAGCACCCCACCGACAGGGCTTAGCACAGATACGCAGTATTTT. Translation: CASTPPTGLSTDTQYF. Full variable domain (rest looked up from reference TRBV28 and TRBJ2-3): DVKVTQSSRYLVKRTGEKVFLECVQDMDHENMFWYRQDPGLGLRLIYFSYDVKMKEKGDIPEGYSVSREKKERFSLILESASTNQTSMYLCASTPPTGLSTDTQYFGPGTRLTVL.

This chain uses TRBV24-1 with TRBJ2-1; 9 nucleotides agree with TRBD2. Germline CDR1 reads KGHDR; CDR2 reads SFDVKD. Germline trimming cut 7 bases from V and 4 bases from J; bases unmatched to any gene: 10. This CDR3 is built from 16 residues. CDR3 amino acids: CATSTVAGAGYNEQFF. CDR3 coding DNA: TGTGCCACCAGCACAGTAGCGGGGGCGGGATACAATGAGCAGTTCTTC.

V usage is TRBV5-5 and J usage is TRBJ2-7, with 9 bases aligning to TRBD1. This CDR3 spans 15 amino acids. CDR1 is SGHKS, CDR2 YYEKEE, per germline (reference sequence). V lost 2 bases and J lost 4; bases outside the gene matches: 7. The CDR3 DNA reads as TGTGCCAGCAGCTTATCCGGGACAGGGATGTACGAGCAGTACTTC. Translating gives CASSLSGTGMYEQYF.

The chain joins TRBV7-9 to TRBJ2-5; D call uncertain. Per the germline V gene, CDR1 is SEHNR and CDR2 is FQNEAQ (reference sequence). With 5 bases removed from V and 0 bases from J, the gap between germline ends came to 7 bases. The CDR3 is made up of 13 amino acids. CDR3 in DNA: TGTGCCAGCAGCCCCCAGTACCAAGAGACCCAGTACTTC. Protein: CASSPQYQETQYF.

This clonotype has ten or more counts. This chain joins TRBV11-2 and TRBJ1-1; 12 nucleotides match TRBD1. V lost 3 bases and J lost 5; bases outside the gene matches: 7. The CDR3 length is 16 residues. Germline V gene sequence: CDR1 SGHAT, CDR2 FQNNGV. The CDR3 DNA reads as TGTGCCAGCAGCTTGTCCGGGACAGGGGGCAATACTGAAGCTTTCTTT. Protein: CASSLSGTGGNTEAFF.

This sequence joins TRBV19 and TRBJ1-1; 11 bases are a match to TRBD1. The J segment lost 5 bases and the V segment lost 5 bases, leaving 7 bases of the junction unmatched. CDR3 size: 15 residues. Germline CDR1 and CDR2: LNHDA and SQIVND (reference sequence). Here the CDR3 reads CASSLGQGVRTEAFF. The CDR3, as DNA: TGTGCCAGTAGTTTGGGACAGGGGGTCCGGACTGAAGCTTTCTTT.

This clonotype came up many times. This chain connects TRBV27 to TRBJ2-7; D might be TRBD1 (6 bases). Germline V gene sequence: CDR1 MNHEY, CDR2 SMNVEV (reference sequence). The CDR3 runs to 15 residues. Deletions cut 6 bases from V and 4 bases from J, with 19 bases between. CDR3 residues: CASSPTGLKVYEQYF. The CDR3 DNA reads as TGTGCCAGCAGCCCGACAGGATTGAAGGTTTACGAGCAGTACTTC.

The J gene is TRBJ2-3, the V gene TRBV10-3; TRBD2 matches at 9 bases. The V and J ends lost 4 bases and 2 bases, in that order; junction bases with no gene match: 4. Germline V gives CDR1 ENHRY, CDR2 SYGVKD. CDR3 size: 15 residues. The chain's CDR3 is CAISVQRGATDTQYF. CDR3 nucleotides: TGTGCCATCAGTGTCCAGCGGGGGGCCACAGATACGCAGTATTTT.

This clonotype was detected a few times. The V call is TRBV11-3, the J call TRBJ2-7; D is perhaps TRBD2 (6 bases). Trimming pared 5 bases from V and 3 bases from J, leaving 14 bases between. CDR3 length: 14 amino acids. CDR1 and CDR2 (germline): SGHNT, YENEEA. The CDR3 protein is CASSKVSRDYEQYF. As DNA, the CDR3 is TGTGCCAGCAGCAAGGTATCGCGGGACTACGAGCAGTACTTC.

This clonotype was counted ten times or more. The CDR3 spells CSAIGDGKNTEAFF. In DNA, the CDR3 is TGCAGTGCTATCGGGGACGGCAAGAACACTGAAGCTTTCTTT. This chain uses TRBV20-1 with TRBJ1-1; D is perhaps TRBD1 (5 bases). This CDR3 is built from 14 residues. Per germline, CDR1 DFQATT and CDR2 SNEGSKA (reference sequence). V lost 4 bases and J 1 base, leaving 13 bases between the germline ends.

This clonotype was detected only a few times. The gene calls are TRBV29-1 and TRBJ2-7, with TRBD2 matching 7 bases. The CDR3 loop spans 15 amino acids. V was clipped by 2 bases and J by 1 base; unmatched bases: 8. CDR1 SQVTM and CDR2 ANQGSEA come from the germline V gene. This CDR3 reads CSVEKGGFPSYEQYF. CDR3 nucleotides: TGCAGCGTTGAAAAGGGAGGGTTTCCTTCCTACGAGCAGTACTTC.

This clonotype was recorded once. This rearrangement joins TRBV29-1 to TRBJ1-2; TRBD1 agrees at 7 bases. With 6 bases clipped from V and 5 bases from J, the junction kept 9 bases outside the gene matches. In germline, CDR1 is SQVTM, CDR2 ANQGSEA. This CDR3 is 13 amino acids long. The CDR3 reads CSVISGGGYGYTF. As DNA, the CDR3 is TGCAGCGTCATCTCAGGGGGAGGATATGGCTACACCTTC.

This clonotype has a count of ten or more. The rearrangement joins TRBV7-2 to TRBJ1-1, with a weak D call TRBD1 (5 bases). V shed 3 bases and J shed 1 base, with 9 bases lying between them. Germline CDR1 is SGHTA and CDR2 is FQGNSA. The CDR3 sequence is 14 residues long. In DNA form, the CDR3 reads TGTGCCAGCAGCTTGGACAACCGGAACACTGAAGCTTTCTTT. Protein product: CASSLDNRNTEAFF.

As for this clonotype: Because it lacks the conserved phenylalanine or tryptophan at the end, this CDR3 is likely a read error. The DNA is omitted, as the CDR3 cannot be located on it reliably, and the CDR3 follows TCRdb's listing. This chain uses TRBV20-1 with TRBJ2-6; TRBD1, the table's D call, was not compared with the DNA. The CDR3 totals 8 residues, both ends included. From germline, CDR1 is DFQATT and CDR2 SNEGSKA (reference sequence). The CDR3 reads CSARGGSG.